In its sample, the clone carrying this TCR beta chain was seen many times. Its cognate antigen is unknown. This record comes from a study of T cell repertoires in cytomegalovirus infection. TCRdb re-derived calls from the reads in MiXCR, one entry per CDR3 protein. The sample lists about 330,000 distinct CDR3 sequences, about 35% seen once, with around an eighth in the top ten. Sequenced here: cultured PBMCs, sampled from culture after CMV antigen stimulation. The clonotype originates from a human donor in good health (CMV status not recorded). Some clones in this sample may be carry-over from other donors' samples.

CDR3 nucleotides: TGTGCCAGCAGCCTTGGATTGGGACAGGGGAGAAAACTGTTTTTT. Its protein product is CASSLGLGQGRKLFF. The gene calls are TRBV11-2 and TRBJ1-4; the match to TRBD1 covers 10 bases. Germline V gene lookup returns CDR1 SGHAT and CDR2 FQNNGV. The CDR3 sequence is 15 residues long. Trimming removed 5 bases from V and 10 bases from J; junction bases left unmatched: 10.